The rows below give T cell receptor beta chains drawn from one sample of a study of T-cell memory formation after mild COVID-19. TCRdb called the 5' RACE reads again in MiXCR, with one record for every CDR3 protein. The data show about half a million distinct CDR3 sequences, 18% seen once. Sequenced input: PBMCs or a T cell subset sorted from them (not recorded which). Receptor source: an adult woman who had mild COVID-19 (a few samples of this study predate the infection). Cell type and time point are not known. CDR3s include the opening cysteine and the closing phenylalanine or tryptophan.

V: TRBV7-9; J: TRBJ2-5; CDR3: CASSPRSGLETQYF
V: TRBV5-1; J: TRBJ2-4; CDR3: CASSYTSGGALAKNIQYF
V: TRBV6-6; J: TRBJ2-1; CDR3: CASSHSPPIAGGYNEQFF
V: TRBV12-3/TRBV12-4; J: TRBJ1-2; CDR3: CASSPARGAMLGYTF
V: TRBV5-1; J: TRBJ1-1; CDR3: CASSLWVQNTEAFF
V: TRBV27; J: TRBJ1-1; CDR3: CASSLSAHDEAFF
V: TRBV24-1; J: TRBJ2-1; CDR3: CATSDSLWSANEQFF
V: TRBV18; J: TRBJ2-5; CDR3: CASSRGRPQETQYF
V: TRBV20-1; J: TRBJ1-1; CDR3: CSAPRDMNTEAFF
V: TRBV20-1; J: TRBJ2-5; CDR3: CSASPTRFGTQYF
V: TRBV7-2; J: TRBJ1-2; CDR3: CAGGHLDRPGHYTF
V: TRBV12-3/TRBV12-4; J: TRBJ1-2; CDR3: CASSSGQYYGYTF
V: TRBV19; J: TRBJ1-6; CDR3: CASSIEQGRANSPLHF
V: TRBV6-5; J: TRBJ1-1; CDR3: CASGWPGPVGTEAFF
V: TRBV19; J: TRBJ2-1; CDR3: CASSRLAGRPYNEQFF
V: TRBV12-3/TRBV12-4; J: TRBJ1-6; CDR3: CASSRPGQGNSPLHF
V: TRBV5-1; J: TRBJ2-7; CDR3: CASSEDRYEQYF